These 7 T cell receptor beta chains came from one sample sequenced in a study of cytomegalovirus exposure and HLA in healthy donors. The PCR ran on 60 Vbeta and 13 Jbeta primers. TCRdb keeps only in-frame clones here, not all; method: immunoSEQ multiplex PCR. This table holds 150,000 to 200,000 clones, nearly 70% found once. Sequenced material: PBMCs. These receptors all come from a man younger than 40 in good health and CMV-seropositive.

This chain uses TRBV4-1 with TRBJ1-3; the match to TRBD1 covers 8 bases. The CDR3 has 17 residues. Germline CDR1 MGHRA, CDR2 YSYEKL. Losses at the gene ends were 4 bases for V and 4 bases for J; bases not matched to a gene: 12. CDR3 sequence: CASSLQNRGLGGNTIYF. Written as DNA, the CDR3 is TGCGCCAGCAGCCTTCAAAACAGGGGGTTGGGAGGAAACACCATATATTTT.

CDR3 sequence: CASIQRGLAGVHTGELFF. CDR3 sequence (DNA): TGTGCCAGCATCCAAAGAGGGCTAGCGGGAGTTCACACCGGGGAGCTGTTTTTT. The J gene is TRBJ2-2, the V gene TRBV5-6; 10 positions match TRBD2. V was clipped by 6 bases and J by 3 bases; unmatched bases: 14. The CDR3 is 18 residues long. CDR1 is SGHDT, CDR2 YYEEEE, per germline. Together with reference TRBV5-6 and TRBJ2-2, the CDR3 gives the full variable domain: DAGVTQSPTHLIKTRGQQVTLRCSPKSGHDTVSWYQQALGQGPQFIFQYYEEEERQRGNFPDRFSGHQFPNYSSELNVNALLLGDSALYLCASIQRGLAGVHTGELFFGEGSRLTVL.

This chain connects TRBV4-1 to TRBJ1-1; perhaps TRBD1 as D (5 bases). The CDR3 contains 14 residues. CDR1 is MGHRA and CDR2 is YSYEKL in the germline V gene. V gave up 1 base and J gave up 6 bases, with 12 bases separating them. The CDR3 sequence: CASSQVAGRPEAFF. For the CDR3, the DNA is TGCGCCAGCAGCCAAGTGGCAGGGCGACCTGAAGCTTTCTTT.

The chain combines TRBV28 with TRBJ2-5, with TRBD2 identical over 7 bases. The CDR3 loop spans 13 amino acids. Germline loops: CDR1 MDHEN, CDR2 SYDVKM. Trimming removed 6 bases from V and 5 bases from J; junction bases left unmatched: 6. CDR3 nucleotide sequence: TGTGCCAGCAGGCGCGGGAGCGGGGAGACCCAGTACTTC. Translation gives CASRRGSGETQYF.

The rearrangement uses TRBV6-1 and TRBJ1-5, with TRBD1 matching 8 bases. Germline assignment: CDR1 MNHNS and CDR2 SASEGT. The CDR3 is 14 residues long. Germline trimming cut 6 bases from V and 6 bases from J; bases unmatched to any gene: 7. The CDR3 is CASRKTGARQPQHF. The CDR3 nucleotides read TGTGCCAGCAGAAAGACAGGGGCACGTCAGCCCCAGCATTTT.

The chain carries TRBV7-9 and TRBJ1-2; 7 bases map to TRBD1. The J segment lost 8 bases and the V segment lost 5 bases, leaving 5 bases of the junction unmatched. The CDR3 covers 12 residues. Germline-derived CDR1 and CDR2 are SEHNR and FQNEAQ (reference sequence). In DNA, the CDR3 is TGTGCCAGCAGCCAGACAGGGAACGGCTACACCTTC. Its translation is CASSQTGNGYTF. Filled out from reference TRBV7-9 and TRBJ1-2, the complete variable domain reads DTGVSQNPRHKITKRGQNVTFRCDPISEHNRLYWYRQTLGQGPEFLTYFQNEAQLEKSRLLSDRFSAERPKGSFSTLEIQRTEQGDSAMYLCASSQTGNGYTFGSGTRLTVV.

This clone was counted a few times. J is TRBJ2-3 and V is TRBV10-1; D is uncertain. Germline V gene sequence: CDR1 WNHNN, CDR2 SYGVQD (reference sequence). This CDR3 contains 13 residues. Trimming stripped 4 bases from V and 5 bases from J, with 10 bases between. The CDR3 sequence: CASSARYGDTQYF. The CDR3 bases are TGCGCCAGCAGTGCTAGGTATGGAGATACGCAGTATTTT.